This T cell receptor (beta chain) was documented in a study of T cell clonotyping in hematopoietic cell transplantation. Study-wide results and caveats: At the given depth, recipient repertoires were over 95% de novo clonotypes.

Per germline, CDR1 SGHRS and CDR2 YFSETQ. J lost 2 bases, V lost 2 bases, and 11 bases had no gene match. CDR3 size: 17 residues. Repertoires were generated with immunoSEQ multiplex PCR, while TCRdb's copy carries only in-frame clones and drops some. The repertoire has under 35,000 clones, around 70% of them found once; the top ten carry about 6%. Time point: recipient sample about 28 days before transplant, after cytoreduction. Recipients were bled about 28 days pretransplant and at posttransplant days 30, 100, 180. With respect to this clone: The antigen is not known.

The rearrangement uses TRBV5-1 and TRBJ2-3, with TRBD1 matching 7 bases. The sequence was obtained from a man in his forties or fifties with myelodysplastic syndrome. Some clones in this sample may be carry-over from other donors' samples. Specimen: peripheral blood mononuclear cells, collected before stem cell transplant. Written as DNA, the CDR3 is TGCGCCAGCAGCTTAAACCGGGACAGCCGCGCCACAGATACGCAGTATTTT. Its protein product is CASSLNRDSRATDTQYF.